These T cell receptor beta chains were read from a single sample in a study of regulatory T cells in long-lasting Graves disease. TCRdb analysed the multiplex PCR reads with MiXCR anew, one entry per CDR3 protein. The sample consists of over 500,000 distinct CDR3 sequences, more than 15% of them appearing once. This same sample was also part of a study on T cells in Graves' hyperthyroidism and ophthalmopathy.

The source was peripheral blood mononuclear cells (PBMCs), collected at new diagnosis, from a patient treated with antithyroid drugs. These receptors came from a man aged 18-30 years with Graves disease. CDR3s include the opening cysteine and the closing phenylalanine or tryptophan. The order of the fields is clone size, CDR3 length, D gene, J gene, V gene, CDR3 protein. D genes are given only for firm matches. Only part of the rows carry a size: once, few, many, or a class if the clone is expanded.

clone_size: -
cdr3_length: 14
d_call: -
j_call: TRBJ1-1
v_call: TRBV19
cdr3_aa: CASSYSGINTEAFF

clone_size: few
cdr3_length: 14
d_call: -
j_call: TRBJ2-2
v_call: TRBV7-9
cdr3_aa: CASSFGRDTGELFF

clone_size: -
cdr3_length: 12
d_call: -
j_call: TRBJ2-5
v_call: TRBV19
cdr3_aa: CASRMAGETQYF

clone_size: many
cdr3_length: 17
d_call: -
j_call: TRBJ2-7
v_call: TRBV6-1
cdr3_aa: CASSIITKVGYSYEQYF

clone_size: many
cdr3_length: 15
d_call: TRBD2
j_call: TRBJ2-5
v_call: TRBV20-1
cdr3_aa: CSARRLGLAEETQYF

clone_size: -
cdr3_length: 15
d_call: TRBD1
j_call: TRBJ1-4
v_call: TRBV19
cdr3_aa: CASSILGTGSEKLFF

clone_size: -
cdr3_length: 17
d_call: -
j_call: TRBJ2-1
v_call: TRBV6-5
cdr3_aa: CASSYQLVGRSYNEQFF

clone_size: many
cdr3_length: 16
d_call: TRBD1
j_call: TRBJ1-5
v_call: TRBV5-1
cdr3_aa: CASSPSGQGGGQPQHF

clone_size: many
cdr3_length: 15
d_call: -
j_call: TRBJ2-2
v_call: TRBV27
cdr3_aa: CASTSKTRNTGELFF

clone_size: -
cdr3_length: 13
d_call: -
j_call: TRBJ2-7
v_call: TRBV9
cdr3_aa: CASSVVAGYEQYF

clone_size: -
cdr3_length: 16
d_call: -
j_call: TRBJ2-6
v_call: TRBV2
cdr3_aa: CASSVTALGGANVLTF

clone_size: few
cdr3_length: 18
d_call: -
j_call: TRBJ1-1
v_call: TRBV5-8
cdr3_aa: CASSYLVRTERRTTEAFF

clone_size: few
cdr3_length: 18
d_call: -
j_call: TRBJ2-3
v_call: TRBV25-1
cdr3_aa: CASSATGAGRQLTDTQYF

clone_size: many
cdr3_length: 14
d_call: TRBD1
j_call: TRBJ1-1
v_call: TRBV20-1
cdr3_aa: CSVSPGQVWTEAFF

clone_size: many
cdr3_length: 14
d_call: TRBD1
j_call: TRBJ2-7
v_call: TRBV27
cdr3_aa: CASSARGTGGVRYF

clone_size: -
cdr3_length: 14
d_call: TRBD1
j_call: TRBJ1-5
v_call: TRBV10-3
cdr3_aa: CATKGQGSNQPQHF

clone_size: -
cdr3_length: 13
d_call: TRBD2
j_call: TRBJ2-2
v_call: TRBV19
cdr3_aa: CASSTGLAGELFF

clone_size: few
cdr3_length: 15
d_call: -
j_call: TRBJ2-5
v_call: TRBV30
cdr3_aa: CAWSVRLGVYGTQYF

clone_size: many
cdr3_length: 15
d_call: -
j_call: TRBJ2-7
v_call: TRBV12-3/TRBV12-4
cdr3_aa: CASSSGLTSIYEQYF

clone_size: many
cdr3_length: 23
d_call: -
j_call: TRBJ2-5
v_call: TRBV12-3/TRBV12-4
cdr3_aa: CASSLVRLREPGTPYKPQETQYF

clone_size: few
cdr3_length: 12
d_call: -
j_call: TRBJ1-2
v_call: TRBV29-1
cdr3_aa: CSVADGSYGYTF

clone_size: many
cdr3_length: 15
d_call: -
j_call: TRBJ2-5
v_call: TRBV18
cdr3_aa: CASSPSGYYQETQYF

clone_size: -
cdr3_length: 19
d_call: TRBD2
j_call: TRBJ2-1
v_call: TRBV6-2/TRBV6-3
cdr3_aa: CASSYAIAGPEGSYNEQFF

clone_size: -
cdr3_length: 15
d_call: TRBD2
j_call: TRBJ2-1
v_call: TRBV7-8
cdr3_aa: CASSPGASGSAEQFF

clone_size: many
cdr3_length: 12
d_call: -
j_call: TRBJ1-1
v_call: TRBV28
cdr3_aa: CASSLYGSEAFF

clone_size: -
cdr3_length: 12
d_call: -
j_call: TRBJ1-5
v_call: TRBV7-6
cdr3_aa: CASSLAGEAQHF

clone_size: -
cdr3_length: 13
d_call: -
j_call: TRBJ2-4
v_call: TRBV6-2/TRBV6-3
cdr3_aa: CASSYGAKNIQYF

clone_size: many
cdr3_length: 14
d_call: -
j_call: TRBJ2-3
v_call: TRBV30
cdr3_aa: CAWSEGQDTDTQYF

clone_size: many
cdr3_length: 14
d_call: -
j_call: TRBJ1-1
v_call: TRBV12-3/TRBV12-4
cdr3_aa: CASNLVGTNTEAFF

clone_size: few
cdr3_length: 11
d_call: TRBD1
j_call: TRBJ1-2
v_call: TRBV7-2
cdr3_aa: CASGQGRGYTF

clone_size: -
cdr3_length: 14
d_call: -
j_call: TRBJ2-1
v_call: TRBV6-1
cdr3_aa: CASLSGSSYNEQFF

clone_size: many
cdr3_length: 15
d_call: TRBD1
j_call: TRBJ1-2
v_call: TRBV30
cdr3_aa: CAWSYDRALSYGYTF

clone_size: few
cdr3_length: 15
d_call: TRBD2
j_call: TRBJ2-4
v_call: TRBV5-1
cdr3_aa: CASKGLAGGKNIQYF

clone_size: many
cdr3_length: 13
d_call: -
j_call: TRBJ2-1
v_call: TRBV5-1
cdr3_aa: CASSFRAHNEQFF

clone_size: many
cdr3_length: 18
d_call: -
j_call: TRBJ2-1
v_call: TRBV11-2
cdr3_aa: CASSLNMLRGAHLNEQFF

clone_size: -
cdr3_length: 13
d_call: -
j_call: TRBJ2-2
v_call: TRBV24-1
cdr3_aa: CATANRDTGELFF

clone_size: many
cdr3_length: 15
d_call: -
j_call: TRBJ2-7
v_call: TRBV28
cdr3_aa: CASRPSGGASYEQYF

clone_size: few
cdr3_length: 14
d_call: -
j_call: TRBJ1-1
v_call: TRBV5-6
cdr3_aa: CASSLWGGMVEAFF

clone_size: many
cdr3_length: 19
d_call: -
j_call: TRBJ2-5
v_call: TRBV7-3
cdr3_aa: CASSPAPDREGGSQETQYF

clone_size: -
cdr3_length: 19
d_call: TRBD2
j_call: TRBJ2-1
v_call: TRBV5-4
cdr3_aa: CASSLVLAGGPASYNEQFF

clone_size: many
cdr3_length: 17
d_call: TRBD2
j_call: TRBJ2-7
v_call: TRBV11-2
cdr3_aa: CASSLGAGGTSVLTVYF

clone_size: -
cdr3_length: 16
d_call: -
j_call: TRBJ1-6
v_call: TRBV11-3
cdr3_aa: CASSLAARGGASPLHF

clone_size: many
cdr3_length: 11
d_call: -
j_call: TRBJ2-7
v_call: TRBV2
cdr3_aa: CASSERDEQYF

clone_size: -
cdr3_length: 18
d_call: -
j_call: TRBJ1-6
v_call: TRBV15
cdr3_aa: CATSGDPGRTSYNSPLHF

clone_size: few
cdr3_length: 14
d_call: -
j_call: TRBJ2-3
v_call: TRBV4-1
cdr3_aa: CASSQDHGGHTQYF

clone_size: many
cdr3_length: 15
d_call: -
j_call: TRBJ2-2
v_call: TRBV3-1
cdr3_aa: CASSQAQGYTGELFF

clone_size: -
cdr3_length: 14
d_call: TRBD2
j_call: TRBJ2-2
v_call: TRBV28
cdr3_aa: CASIPSGTTGELFF

clone_size: many
cdr3_length: 14
d_call: -
j_call: TRBJ2-1
v_call: TRBV20-1
cdr3_aa: CSARARVSYNEQFF

clone_size: few
cdr3_length: 13
d_call: -
j_call: TRBJ2-2
v_call: TRBV20-1
cdr3_aa: CSAGRTNTGELFF

clone_size: -
cdr3_length: 12
d_call: -
j_call: TRBJ2-7
v_call: TRBV30
cdr3_aa: CAWSFRPPQQYF

clone_size: -
cdr3_length: 13
d_call: -
j_call: TRBJ1-1
v_call: TRBV7-9
cdr3_aa: CASSKSPDTEAFF

clone_size: -
cdr3_length: 13
d_call: -
j_call: TRBJ1-2
v_call: TRBV5-1
cdr3_aa: CASSLLGTYGYTF

clone_size: -
cdr3_length: 15
d_call: TRBD2
j_call: TRBJ2-1
v_call: TRBV29-1
cdr3_aa: CSTRGVPGSYNEQFF

clone_size: few
cdr3_length: 15
d_call: TRBD1
j_call: TRBJ2-5
v_call: TRBV6-2/TRBV6-3
cdr3_aa: CASSPGQGEGETQYF

clone_size: -
cdr3_length: 14
d_call: -
j_call: TRBJ2-1
v_call: TRBV5-5
cdr3_aa: CASRSRTAYNEQFF

clone_size: many
cdr3_length: 14
d_call: TRBD1
j_call: TRBJ2-7
v_call: TRBV27
cdr3_aa: CASSYSRGPYEQYF

clone_size: many
cdr3_length: 16
d_call: -
j_call: TRBJ2-5
v_call: TRBV6-5
cdr3_aa: CASSYGASGWGETQYF

clone_size: many
cdr3_length: 14
d_call: -
j_call: TRBJ1-5
v_call: TRBV18
cdr3_aa: CASSPGGGVQPQHF